This entry is about one T cell receptor (beta chain). The source of the sample is a study of cytomegalovirus exposure and HLA in healthy donors. The germline V gene encodes CDR1 MNHEY and CDR2 SMNVEV (reference sequence). The CDR3 totals 18 residues. J lost 2 bases, V lost 5 bases, and 13 bases had no gene match. The protocol was immunoSEQ multiplex PCR, while the TCRdb copy is restricted to in-frame clones and leaves out a portion. The table lists 35,000 to 50,000 clones, more than 85% of them singletons. Sequenced sample: PBMCs. This receptor was taken from a man aged 18-30 years in good health and CMV-seronegative. The chain links TRBV27 to TRBJ1-3; 9 nucleotides line up with TRBD1. The CDR3 here is CASSPLPGQGKTGNTIYF. As DNA, the CDR3 is TGTGCCAGCAGTCCCCTTCCGGGACAGGGAAAAACTGGAAACACCATATATTTT.